These 9 T cell receptor beta chains share one sample of origin, sequenced in a study of OX40 agonist ivuxolimab in advanced cancers. The method was immunoSEQ multiplex PCR; TCRdb's version includes in-frame clones alone and lacks a portion of them. Here the sample spans 14,000 or so clones, 77% being singletons. The sequenced sample was CD4+ or CD8+ T cells sorted from blood, obtained in a trial of the OX40 agonist ivuxolimab. The source is an adult with an advanced solid tumor such as melanoma, head and neck, liver or kidney cancer.

In DNA form, the CDR3 reads TGTGCCAGCAGTGAATATGCCTTCACAGATACGCAGTATTTT. Amino acids: CASSEYAFTDTQYF. The rearrangement links TRBV25-1 to TRBJ2-3; D is unclear. In germline, CDR1 is MGHDK, CDR2 SYGVNS. The CDR3 length is 14 residues. V dropped 0 bases and J dropped 2 bases, with 6 bases sitting between them.

CDR3 protein: CAISEADQSIYNEQFF. CDR3 in DNA: TGTGCCATCAGTGAGGCGGACCAGTCAATTTACAATGAGCAGTTCTTC. The chain joins TRBV10-3 to TRBJ2-1; D uncertain. CDR3 length: 16 residues. Germline V lookup: CDR1 ENHRY, CDR2 SYGVKD. With 2 bases removed from V and 4 bases from J, the gap between germline ends came to 15 bases.

V usage is TRBV7-6 and J usage is TRBJ2-1, with 7 positions matching TRBD2. The V segment lost 5 bases and the J segment 2 bases; nucleotides outside the gene matches: 6. Per the germline V gene, CDR1 is SGHVS and CDR2 is FNYEAQ. The CDR3 totals 15 residues. The CDR3 sequence: CASSDWTRAYNEQFF. CDR3 nucleotides: TGTGCCAGCAGCGACTGGACTAGGGCCTACAATGAGCAGTTCTTC.

The chain links TRBV6-5 to TRBJ2-7, with no clear D. Germline CDR1 is MNHEY and CDR2 is SVGAGI. Trimming took 0 bases from V and 3 from J, leaving 6 bases between them. There are 13 residues in the CDR3. This chain's CDR3 is CASSYSTDYEQYF. For the CDR3, the DNA is TGTGCCAGCAGTTACTCGACCGACTACGAGCAGTACTTC.

This chain links TRBV19 with TRBJ2-7, with TRBD1 identical over 9 bases. Trimming cost V 6 bases and J 5 bases; bases outside gene matches: 5. Germline values: CDR1 LNHDA, CDR2 SQIVND (reference sequence). The CDR3 consists of 13 residues. CDR3 loop: CASSGTGWNEQYF. The CDR3 nucleotides are TGTGCCAGTAGCGGGACAGGGTGGAACGAGCAGTACTTC.

Written as DNA, the CDR3 is TGTGCCAGTAGTATAGATGCCTCCCGCTCCTACGAGCAGTACTTC. Residues: CASSIDASRSYEQYF. V gene TRBV19 combines with J gene TRBJ2-7, with D hard to call. V dropped 0 bases and J dropped 0 bases, with 9 bases sitting between them. The CDR3 consists of 15 residues. From germline, CDR1 is LNHDA and CDR2 SQIVND (reference sequence).

The chain recombines TRBV5-5 with TRBJ2-1, with 8 bases identical to TRBD2. The CDR3 contains 16 residues. The trim removed 0 bases at V and 4 bases at J, leaving 6 bases unmatched. Germline CDR1 and CDR2: SGHKS and YYEKEE (reference sequence). The CDR3 loop is CASSLDASGQYNEQFF. Written as DNA, the CDR3 is TGTGCCAGCAGCTTGGATGCTAGCGGGCAATACAATGAGCAGTTCTTC.

This clone is termed medium-sized. The genes are TRBV27 and TRBJ2-7; weak D call: TRBD2 (6 bases). V gave up 7 bases and J gave up 3 bases, with 16 bases separating them. Germline lookup yields CDR1 MNHEY and CDR2 SMNVEV (reference sequence). The CDR3 contains 14 residues. The CDR3 sequence is CASKVSQGGYEQYF. CDR3 DNA: TGTGCCAGCAAGGTTTCGCAGGGAGGCTACGAGCAGTACTTC.

The rearrangement uses TRBV27 and TRBJ2-7; D may be TRBD1 or TRBD2 (5 bases each). V was clipped by 6 bases and J by 5 bases, with 17 bases between them. Germline V gives CDR1 MNHEY, CDR2 SMNVEV (reference sequence). CDR3 length: 14 residues. CDR3 nucleotides: TGTGCCAGCAGAACACTCCTCGGGGCTCACGAGCAGTACTTC. Protein: CASRTLLGAHEQYF.